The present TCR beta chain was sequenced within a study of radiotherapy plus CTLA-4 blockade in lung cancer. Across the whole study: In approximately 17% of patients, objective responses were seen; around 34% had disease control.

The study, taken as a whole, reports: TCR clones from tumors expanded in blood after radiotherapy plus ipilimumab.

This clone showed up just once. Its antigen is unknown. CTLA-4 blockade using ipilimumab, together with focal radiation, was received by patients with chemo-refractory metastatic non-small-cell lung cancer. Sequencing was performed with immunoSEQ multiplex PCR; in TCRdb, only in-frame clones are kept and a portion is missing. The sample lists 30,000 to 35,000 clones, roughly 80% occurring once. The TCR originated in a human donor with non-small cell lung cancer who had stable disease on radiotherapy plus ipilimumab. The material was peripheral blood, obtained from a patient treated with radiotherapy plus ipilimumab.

CDR3 nucleotide sequence: TGTGCCAGCAGCCGGACAGACTACGAGCAGTACGTC. Its translation is CASSRTDYEQYV. The chain recombines TRBV7-9 with TRBJ2-7, with D possibly being TRBD1 (6 bases). Germline CDR1 is SEHNR and CDR2 is FQNEAQ (reference sequence). The ends were cut back, 5 bases at V and 3 bases at J, with 8 bases in the middle. This CDR3 has 12 residues.